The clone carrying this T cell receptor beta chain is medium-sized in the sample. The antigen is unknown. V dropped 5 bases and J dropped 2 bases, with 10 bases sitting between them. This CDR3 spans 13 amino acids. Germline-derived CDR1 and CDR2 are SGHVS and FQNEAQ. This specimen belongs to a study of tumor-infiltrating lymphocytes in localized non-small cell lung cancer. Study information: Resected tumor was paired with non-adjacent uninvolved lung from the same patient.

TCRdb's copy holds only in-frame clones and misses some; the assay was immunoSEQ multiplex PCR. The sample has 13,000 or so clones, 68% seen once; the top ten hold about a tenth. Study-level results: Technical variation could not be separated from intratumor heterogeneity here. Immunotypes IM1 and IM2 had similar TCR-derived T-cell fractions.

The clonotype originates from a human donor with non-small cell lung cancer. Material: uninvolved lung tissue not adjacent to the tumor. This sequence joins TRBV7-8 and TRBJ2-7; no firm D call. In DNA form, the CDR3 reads TGTGCCAGCAGCGTCGACCGGACCTACGAGCAGTACGTC. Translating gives CASSVDRTYEQYV.